One sample yielded the 2 T cell receptor beta chains listed below, sequenced in a study of T cell repertoires in aging, cancer and after chemotherapy. The template was genomic DNA from peripheral blood, not RNA. TRB rearrangements spanning V, D and J were amplified using mixed TRB-A/B primers. From the multiplex PCR reads, TCRdb called clonotypes with MiXCR, one entry per CDR3 protein. The sample holds over 4,000 distinct CDR3 sequences, about 25% seen once. The sample was blood. Receptor source: a human donor in good health.

There are a few counts of this clonotype. The chain links TRBV18 to TRBJ1-1; D is uncertain. Trimming removed 5 bases from V and 1 base from J, with 8 bases in between. Germline values: CDR1 KGHSH, CDR2 LQKENI. CDR3 length: 13 residues. CDR3 DNA: TGTGCCAGCTCAGACTCAGGGAACACTGAAGCTTTCTTT. It is translated as CASSDSGNTEAFF.

V gene TRBV19 combines with J gene TRBJ1-1; D gene uncertain. The CDR3 sequence is 14 residues long. Germline CDR1 reads LNHDA; CDR2 reads SQIVND (reference sequence). V was cut by 0 bases and J by 1 base, with 6 bases left in between. CDR3 sequence reads: CASSIDLGNTEAFF. In DNA, the CDR3 is TGTGCCAGTAGTATAGATCTGGGGAACACTGAAGCTTTCTTT. The variable domain in full, completed from reference TRBV19 and TRBJ1-1, reads DGGITQSPKYLFRKEGQNVTLSCEQNLNHDAMYWYRQDPGQGLRLIYYSQIVNDFQKGDIAEGYSVSREKKESFPLTVTSAQKNPTAFYLCASSIDLGNTEAFFGQGTRLTVV.